Listed below are T cell receptor beta chains from one sample, sequenced in a study of CD8 T cells in ankylosing spondylitis. Each CDR3 protein gets one entry after TCRdb re-called the 5' RACE reads with MiXCR. The sample shows fewer than 750,000 distinct CDR3 sequences, roughly 19% of them seen only once. Sequencing was performed on blood, either unsorted or a sorted T cell fraction (not recorded which). The source of these receptors is a male donor with ankylosing spondylitis. Each CDR3 is given with its conserved first and last residue. D genes are given only for firm matches. Some rows have no size entry. The others give once, few or many, or a class for an expanded clone.

few,TRBV27,TRBJ1-2,TRBD1,TGTGCCAGCAGTATGCTGGGACAGGGCGGTGGCTACACCTTC,CASSMLGQGGGYTF
few,TRBV12-3/TRBV12-4,TRBJ2-1,-,TGTGCCAGCAGTTTAATGAGGTGGCGGAGCTCCTACAATGAGCAGTTCTTC,CASSLMRWRSSYNEQFF
-,TRBV9,TRBJ2-3,-,TGTGCCAGCAGCGTGGTTGGGTTCCCACACACAGATACGCAGTATTTT,CASSVVGFPHTDTQYF
few,TRBV6-1,TRBJ2-7,-,TGTGCCAGCGCCCGACTGGGGCAGCGCTCCTACGAGCAGTACTTC,CASARLGQRSYEQYF
-,TRBV12-3/TRBV12-4,TRBJ1-2,-,TGTGCCAGCATGGTGGGGTCGGGGGCAGGAGACATGAACTATGGCTACACCTTC,CASMVGSGAGDMNYGYTF
-,TRBV4-1,TRBJ2-5,TRBD2,TGCGCCAGCAGCCGTCTACTAGCGGGAGGTTTTGGGGAGACCCAGTACTTC,CASSRLLAGGFGETQYF
many,TRBV2,TRBJ1-6,-,TGTGCCAGCAGTGAAAACCAAGGCCGTTCACCCCTCCACTTT,CASSENQGRSPLHF
many,TRBV27,TRBJ2-7,TRBD1,TGTGCCAGCAGTCCCCAAGGCCGACAGGGCGAGCAGTACTTC,CASSPQGRQGEQYF
-,TRBV5-1,TRBJ1-2,-,TGCGCCAGCAGCTTCGAAACAGCGACTAACTATGGCTACACCTTC,CASSFETATNYGYTF
few,TRBV9,TRBJ2-7,TRBD2,TGTGCCAGCAGTCGGGGGGGCATGTCCCACGAGCAGTACTTC,CASSRGGMSHEQYF
-,TRBV6-5,TRBJ2-2,TRBD1,TGTGCCAGCAGTTACTCGTTTGGCCCTACAGGGGTGAACACCGGGGAGCTGTTTTTT,CASSYSFGPTGVNTGELFF
few,TRBV5-1,TRBJ2-7,TRBD1,TGCGCCAGCAGCTTTGACAGGGAGTTTTTCGAGCAGTACTTC,CASSFDREFFEQYF
many,TRBV7-3,TRBJ2-1,TRBD2,TGTGCCAGCAGCCTCCGGGGGGGGGATGAGCAGTTCTTC,CASSLRGGDEQFF
-,TRBV21-1,TRBJ1-2,-,TGTGCCAGCAGCAAAAGGAGAGGGACAACTAACTATGGCTACACCTTC,CASSKRRGTTNYGYTF
-,TRBV5-4,TRBJ2-3,-,TGTGCCAGCAGCACTTACAACACAGATACGCAGTATTTT,CASSTYNTDTQYF
-,TRBV20-1,TRBJ1-1,TRBD1,TGCAGTGCTGACCCGGGACAGGTCCTGAACACTGAAGCTTTCTTT,CSADPGQVLNTEAFF
-,TRBV2,TRBJ1-4,-,TGTGCCAGCAGTGAACTCAAGGGACAAAGCGAAAAACTGTTTTTT,CASSELKGQSEKLFF
many,TRBV4-3,TRBJ1-1,-,TGCGCCAGCAGCGCTATGAGGGGGTTGGGGACTGAAGCTTTCTTT,CASSAMRGLGTEAFF
few,TRBV20-1,TRBJ2-3,TRBD2,TGCAGTGCTCCAACCGCTTCTAGCGGGGTCCGAAATACGCAGTATTTT,CSAPTASSGVRNTQYF
-,TRBV12-3/TRBV12-4,TRBJ2-3,-,TGTGCCAGCGGTCCGGGAAATACGCAGTATTTT,CASGPGNTQYF
-,TRBV3-1,TRBJ2-7,TRBD2,TGTGCCAGCAGGCTAACTAGCGGGAGTTGGGAGCAGTACTTC,CASRLTSGSWEQYF
-,TRBV19,TRBJ1-2,TRBD1,TGTGCCAGTAGTATAGCCTCTACAGGGGGCTATGGCTACACCTTC,CASSIASTGGYGYTF
few,TRBV20-1,TRBJ2-4,-,TGCAGTGCTAGAGGACAGTCGAGAGCCAAAAACATTCAGTACTTC,CSARGQSRAKNIQYF
many,TRBV6-5,TRBJ2-1,TRBD2,TGTGCCAGCAGTCCGAACAGCGGACTAGCGGGAGGTGAGCAGTTCTTC,CASSPNSGLAGGEQFF
-,TRBV5-1,TRBJ2-7,-,TGCGCCAGCAGCTTGGTGATGAGTAGCGGTTACGAGCAGTACTTC,CASSLVMSSGYEQYF
few,TRBV9,TRBJ2-2,-,TGTGCCAGCACCCCGGTGGGCAGTAACACCGGGGAGCTGTTTTTT,CASTPVGSNTGELFF
few,TRBV12-3/TRBV12-4,TRBJ1-1,TRBD1,TGTGCCAGCGGGTCCACAGGGGGGAACACTGAAGCTTTCTTT,CASGSTGGNTEAFF
-,TRBV11-2,TRBJ2-7,TRBD2,TGTGCCAGCAGCCATGGGACTAGCGGTAACTACGAGCAGTACTTC,CASSHGTSGNYEQYF
few,TRBV10-3,TRBJ2-2,TRBD1,TGTGCCATCAGTCCCGGGACAGTCCTAGGGGAGCTGTTTTTT,CAISPGTVLGELFF
once,TRBV2,TRBJ2-2,TRBD2,TGTGCCCACACCCTACCTCCGAGCGGGGAGCTGGTTTTT,CAHTLPPSGELVF
many,TRBV6-6,TRBJ2-7,-,TGTGCCAGCAGCGGAGACTACGAGCAGTACTTC,CASSGDYEQYF
-,TRBV28,TRBJ1-2,-,TGTGCCAGCAGTTTCTTATTATCCTCCAGACCAGCTAACTATGGCTACACCTTC,CASSFLLSSRPANYGYTF
-,TRBV12-3/TRBV12-4,TRBJ2-1,TRBD2,TGTGCCAGCGGTAAAGGGAGCGGGAGGGCCCCCTACAATGAGCAGTTCTTC,CASGKGSGRAPYNEQFF
-,TRBV5-1,TRBJ2-3,-,TGCGCCAGCAGCTTGTACGGACTGAGCACAGATACGCAGTATTTT,CASSLYGLSTDTQYF
-,TRBV7-8,TRBJ1-3,TRBD1,TGTGCCAGCAGAGGACAGGGACCCTGGGGTAAAAACCCCATATATTTT,CASRGQGPWGKNPIYF
-,TRBV4-1,TRBJ1-1,TRBD1,TGCGCCAGCAGCCAAGATAGAGCAGAGCAGGGGGACACTGAAGCTTTCTTT,CASSQDRAEQGDTEAFF
-,TRBV30,TRBJ1-6,-,TGTGCCTGGGCGGGGGGCCGTGATTCACCCCTCCACTTT,CAWAGGRDSPLHF
few,TRBV20-1,TRBJ2-5,-,TGCAGTGCTAGGGTGGACCCGCCAGAAGAGACCCAGTACTTC,CSARVDPPEETQYF
-,TRBV11-2,TRBJ2-7,TRBD2,TGTGCCAGCAGCTTGACTAGCGGGAGGGACGAGCAGTACTTC,CASSLTSGRDEQYF
few,TRBV3-1,TRBJ1-1,-,TGTGCCAGCAGCCAAGATCAGCCGGGCGCCTCGTTACCTTTCTTT,CASSQDQPGASLPFF
-,TRBV4-1,TRBJ2-7,TRBD1,TGCGCCAGCAGCCAAGTAGTACAGGGGGAATACGAGCAGTACTTC,CASSQVVQGEYEQYF
-,TRBV14,TRBJ1-5,TRBD1,TGTGCCAGCAGCCTCGGAGGGGGCGAGGATCAGCCCCAGCATTTT,CASSLGGGEDQPQHF
few,TRBV20-1,TRBJ2-1,TRBD2,TGCAGTGCTAGAGGGGCTAGCGGGGTCTACAATGAGCAGTTCTTC,CSARGASGVYNEQFF
few,TRBV9,TRBJ2-3,TRBD2,TGTGCCAGCAGCTCAATGACTAGCGGGATTGCAGATACGCAGTATTTT,CASSSMTSGIADTQYF
-,TRBV20-1,TRBJ2-7,TRBD1,TGCAGTGCTCGAGGGGGCGTAGAGTCCTACGAGCAGTACTTC,CSARGGVESYEQYF
-,TRBV29-1,TRBJ1-1,-,TGCAGCGTTGAGGGGCGTAGTGAAGCTTTCTTT,CSVEGRSEAFF
-,TRBV7-9,TRBJ2-5,TRBD2,TGTGCCAGCAGCTTAGAAGCTAGCGGGGGGAGGACCCAGTACTTC,CASSLEASGGRTQYF
-,TRBV7-9,TRBJ2-2,TRBD1,TGTGCCAGCAGCCTCGCCCTCGGACAGGGGTTCGCCGGGGAGCTGTTTTTT,CASSLALGQGFAGELFF
-,TRBV20-1,TRBJ2-5,TRBD1,TGCAGTGCTCCGACAGGGGGAGGAGGGACCCAGTACTTC,CSAPTGGGGTQYF